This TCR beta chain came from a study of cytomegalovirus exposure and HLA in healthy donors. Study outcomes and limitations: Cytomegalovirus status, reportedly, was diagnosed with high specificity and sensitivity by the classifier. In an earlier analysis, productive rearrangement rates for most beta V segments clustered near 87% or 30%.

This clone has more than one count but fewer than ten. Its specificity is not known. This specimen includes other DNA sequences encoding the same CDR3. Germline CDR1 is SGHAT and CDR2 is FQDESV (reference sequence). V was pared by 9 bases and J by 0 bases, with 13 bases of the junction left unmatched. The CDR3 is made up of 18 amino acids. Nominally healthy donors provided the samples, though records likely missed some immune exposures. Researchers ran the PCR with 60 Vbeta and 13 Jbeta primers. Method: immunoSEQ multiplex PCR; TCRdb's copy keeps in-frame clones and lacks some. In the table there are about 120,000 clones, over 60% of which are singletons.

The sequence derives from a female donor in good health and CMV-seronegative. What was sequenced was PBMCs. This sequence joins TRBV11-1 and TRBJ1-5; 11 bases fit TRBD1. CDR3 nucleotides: TGTGCCAGTTTGAGGGGGACAGGGGGAATCGATAGCAATCAGCCCCAGCATTTT. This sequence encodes CASLRGTGGIDSNQPQHF.